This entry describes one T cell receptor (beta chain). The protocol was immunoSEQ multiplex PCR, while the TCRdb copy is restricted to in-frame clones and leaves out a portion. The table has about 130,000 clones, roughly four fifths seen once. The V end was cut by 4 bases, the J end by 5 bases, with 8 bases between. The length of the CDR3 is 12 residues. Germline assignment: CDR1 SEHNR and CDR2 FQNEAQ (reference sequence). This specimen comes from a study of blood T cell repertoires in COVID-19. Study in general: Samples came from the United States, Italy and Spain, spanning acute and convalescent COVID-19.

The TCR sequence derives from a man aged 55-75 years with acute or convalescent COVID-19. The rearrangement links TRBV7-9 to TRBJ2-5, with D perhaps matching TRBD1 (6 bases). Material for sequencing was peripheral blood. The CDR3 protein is CASSSQGETQYF. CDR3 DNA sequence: TGTGCCAGCAGCTCCCAGGGGGAGACCCAGTACTTC.